This T cell receptor (beta chain) comes out of a study of CD8+CD57+ T cells in acquired aplastic anemia. Study summary: Sorted CD4+ and CD8+ cells yielded DNA averaging approximately 3 ug. Reads per healthy sample averaged about 10.8 million (CD4+) and under 13 million (CD8+).

This CDR3 contains 14 residues. The junction had 8 bases not matched to a gene; V was cut back by 8 bases and J by 3 bases. From germline, CDR1 is SGHAT and CDR2 FQNNGV. TCR beta VDJ and CDR3 were profiled, and genomic DNA was the template. TCRdb analysed the reads with MiXCR anew, one entry per CDR3 protein. Among some 410,000 distinct CDR3 sequences listed, 65% to 80% were seen once. There are many counts of this clonotype. Sequencing was performed on sorted CD4+, CD8+, or CD8+CD57+ T cells (not recorded which) from PBMCs. V usage is TRBV11-2 and J usage is TRBJ1-1; TRBD1 aligns across 8 bases. This TCR came from a human donor in good health, serving as a control. CDR3 nucleotide sequence: TGTGCCAGCTCGAAGGGACAGGAAGACACTGAAGCTTTCTTT. Amino acids: CASSKGQEDTEAFF.